These 16 T cell receptor beta chains originate from one sample sequenced in a study of cytomegalovirus exposure and HLA in healthy donors. With 60 Vbeta and 13 Jbeta primers, the PCR was carried out. The assay was immunoSEQ multiplex PCR, and TCRdb's table has in-frame clones only and misses some. In the table there are approximately 150,000 clones, over 80% of which are singletons. The sequencing sample was made of PBMCs. The receptors originated from a male donor in good health and CMV-seronegative.

The chain links TRBV28 to TRBJ1-2; no definite D call. V gave up 7 bases and J gave up 2 bases, with 14 bases separating them. CDR3 size: 14 residues. CDR1 is MDHEN and CDR2 is SYDVKM in the germline V gene. The CDR3 spells CASNEGFRNYGYTF. The CDR3 DNA is TGTGCCAGCAACGAGGGATTTAGGAACTATGGCTACACCTTC.

The chain uses TRBV7-6 and TRBJ2-5; 7 bases are a match to TRBD2. In germline, CDR1 is SGHVS, CDR2 FNYEAQ. The ends lost 1 base at V and 5 bases at J; junction bases unmatched: 7. The CDR3 consists of 15 residues. The CDR3 bases are TGTGCCAGCAGCTTAGTGGGGGGGGTTCGGGAGACCCAGTACTTC. This sequence encodes CASSLVGGVRETQYF.

This clone was observed once. The V call is TRBV9, the J call TRBJ2-7, with TRBD2 identical over 7 bases. Germline CDR1 reads SGDLS; CDR2 reads YYNGEE. The trim removed 1 base at V and 0 bases at J, leaving 1 base unmatched. CDR3 length equals 14 residues. CDR3 nucleotide sequence: TGTGCCAGCAGCGTATCGGGGGGCTCCTACGAGCAGTACTTC. Encoded protein: CASSVSGGSYEQYF.

The J gene is TRBJ2-7, the V gene TRBV18; maybe TRBD1 (6 bases). V shed 3 bases and J shed 6 bases, with 12 bases lying between them. Germline CDR1 KGHSH, CDR2 LQKENI. CDR3 length: 13 residues. The CDR3 loop is CASSPGTKSEQYF. CDR3 sequence (DNA): TGTGCCAGCTCACCCGGGACAAAGAGCGAGCAGTACTTC.

About this clone itself: The same CDR3 arises from other DNA sequences in this sample as well. The CDR3 region has the DNA TGTGCCAGCAGTTTATTGGGGACAGGGGTCGGCAATCAGCCCCAGCATTTT. Its protein is CASSLLGTGVGNQPQHF. The V and J genes are TRBV27 and TRBJ1-5, with 10 bases fitting TRBD1. The CDR3 consists of 17 residues. V trimming: 1 base; J trimming: 2 bases; junction bases outside the gene matches: 5. Germline CDR1 is MNHEY and CDR2 is SMNVEV (reference sequence).

The chain has TRBV5-4 and TRBJ2-3, with TRBD2 matching over 8 bases. CDR3 length: 16 amino acids. Trimming took 1 base from V and 0 from J; bases not matched to a gene: 4. The germline V gene encodes CDR1 SGHNT and CDR2 YYREEE (reference sequence). The CDR3 loop is CASSLSTGGSTDTQYF. CDR3 nucleotides: TGTGCCAGCAGCTTGTCGACGGGGGGGAGCACAGATACGCAGTATTTT.

The V and J genes are TRBV6-6 and TRBJ1-1, with 7 bases lining up with TRBD1. The CDR3 totals 13 residues. Germline loops: CDR1 MNHNY, CDR2 SVGAGI (reference sequence). V lost 2 bases and J lost 11; bases outside the gene matches: 8. The CDR3 DNA follows: TGTGCCAGCAGTTACAACGAAGCACAGGGGGCTTTCTTT. This gives the protein CASSYNEAQGAFF.

The V call is TRBV9, the J call TRBJ2-7; 7 bases match TRBD1. The trim removed 4 bases at V and 2 bases at J, leaving 6 bases unmatched. The CDR3 loop spans 14 amino acids. The germline V gene encodes CDR1 SGDLS and CDR2 YYNGEE. This CDR3 reads CASSKTGIPYEQYF. Written as DNA, the CDR3 is TGTGCCAGCAGCAAGACAGGGATCCCCTACGAGCAGTACTTC.

The chain recombines TRBV19 with TRBJ1-5; 7 bases line up with TRBD1. The CDR3 is 15 amino acids. V lost 6 bases to trimming and J lost 0 bases; unmatched junction nucleotides: 5. Germline-derived CDR1 and CDR2 are LNHDA and SQIVND (reference sequence). CDR3 sequence reads: CASSLTGNSNQPQHF. CDR3 coding DNA: TGTGCCAGTAGCCTGACAGGGAATAGCAATCAGCCCCAGCATTTT.

This clone is a singleton in its sample. This chain joins TRBV9 and TRBJ2-1, with 11 bases fitting TRBD2. CDR1 is SGDLS and CDR2 is YYNGEE in the germline V gene. This CDR3 region has 15 residues. Trimming took 0 bases from V and 8 from J; bases not matched to a gene: 4. In nucleotides, the CDR3 is TGTGCCAGCAGCGTAGCTAGCGGGAGGATCCATGAGCAGTTCTTC. Protein: CASSVASGRIHEQFF.

The chain couples TRBV6-5 to TRBJ2-2; 10 bases align to TRBD1. Germline V lookup: CDR1 MNHEY, CDR2 SVGAGI. This CDR3 contains 16 residues. J was trimmed by 6 bases and V by 2 bases; bases with no gene match: 6. The CDR3 protein is CASSYHGTGVAGELFF. In nucleotides, the CDR3 is TGTGCCAGCAGTTACCATGGGACAGGGGTGGCCGGGGAGCTGTTTTTT.

The chain is built from TRBV14 and TRBJ1-2; a weak D match, TRBD1 (5 bases). Germline V gene data show CDR1 as SGHDN and CDR2 as FVKESK. CDR3 length: 14 residues. The ends were cut back, 0 bases at V and 3 bases at J, with 8 bases in the middle. The CDR3 region has the DNA TGTGCCAGCAGCCAAGAGGACATCTACTATGGCTACACCTTC. Amino acids: CASSQEDIYYGYTF. Full variable domain (missing parts from reference TRBV14 and TRBJ1-2): EAGVTQFPSHSVIEKGQTVTLRCDPISGHDNLYWYRRVMGKEIKFLLHFVKESKQDESGMPNNRFLAERTGGTYSTLKVQPAELEDSGVYFCASSQEDIYYGYTFGSGTRLTVV.

The chain couples TRBV4-2 to TRBJ2-2; no definite D call. CDR3 length: 17 amino acids. V was shortened by 4 bases and J by 7 bases, with 22 bases between the two germline ends. Per germline, CDR1 LGHNA and CDR2 YNFKEQ. As DNA, the CDR3 is TGTGCCAGCAGCCCCTCTTACGGGTCCCCTGAGTTCGGGGAGCTGTTTTTT. This encodes CASSPSYGSPEFGELFF.

This chain uses TRBV19 with TRBJ2-7, with 13 bases fitting TRBD2. Germline assignment: CDR1 LNHDA and CDR2 SQIVND (reference sequence). J lost 2 bases, V lost 5 bases, and 0 bases had no gene match. This CDR3 spans 14 amino acids. This CDR3 reads CASSGLAGAYEQYF. The CDR3 coding sequence is TGTGCCAGTAGTGGACTAGCGGGGGCCTACGAGCAGTACTTC. Filled out from reference TRBV19 and TRBJ2-7, the complete variable domain reads DGGITQSPKYLFRKEGQNVTLSCEQNLNHDAMYWYRQDPGQGLRLIYYSQIVNDFQKGDIAEGYSVSREKKESFPLTVTSAQKNPTAFYLCASSGLAGAYEQYFGPGTRLTVT.

The rearrangement uses TRBV5-1 and TRBJ2-1; 10 nucleotides line up with TRBD2. The germline gives CDR1 SGHRS, CDR2 YFSETQ. The trim removed 4 bases at V and 0 bases at J, leaving 13 bases unmatched. The CDR3 runs 19 residues. In nucleotides, the CDR3 is TGCGCCAGCAGCCGGGGGGCTAGCGGGGGCGCCAGCTCCTACAATGAGCAGTTCTTC. Residues: CASSRGASGGASSYNEQFF.

Details on this clone: The germline gene is not matched at one end of the junction; a read error may be the cause. This chain uses TRBV9 with TRBJ2-1; TRBD2 matches 12 bases. The CDR3 length is 14 residues. Germline loops: CDR1 SGDLS, CDR2 YYNGEE. CDR3 amino acids: CASSVEPSGGAPIF. The DNA of the CDR3 is TGTGCCAGCAGCGTAGAGCCTAGCGGGGGGGCCCCGATCTTC.